The rows below give T cell receptor beta chains drawn from one sample of a study of a mutant IDH1 vaccine in newly diagnosed glioma. These receptors have no known antigen. The data were produced by immunoSEQ multiplex PCR, yet TCRdb's version contains in-frame clones alone and is incomplete. The sample consists of 50,000 to 65,000 clones, around four fifths of them appearing once. The source material was PBMCs, sampled from a glioma patient whose treatment included an IDH1 peptide vaccine. The receptors shown here come from a woman in her forties or fifties with glioma. CDR3s include the opening cysteine and the closing phenylalanine or tryptophan. D genes are given only for firm matches. The size field is filled for only some rows; it gives once, few, many or a size class.

CDR3aa	CDR3nt	d_gene	abundance	v_gene	len	j_gene
CSGAGVRSEAFF	TGCAGCGGGGCAGGAGTACGTTCAGAAGCTTTCTTT	-	few	TRBV29-1	12	TRBJ1-1
CASSITGPNQPQHF	TGTGCCAGTAGTATAACAGGGCCGAATCAGCCCCAGCATTTT	-	-	TRBV19	14	TRBJ1-5
CASITLRGRWAEAFF	TGTGCCAGCATCACATTGAGGGGGAGGTGGGCTGAAGCTTTCTTT	-	-	TRBV28	15	TRBJ1-1
CASSEEAKGSGNTIYF	TGTGCCAGCAGTGAAGAGGCTAAGGGTAGTGGAAACACCATATATTTT	-	-	TRBV6-1	16	TRBJ1-3
CASSVGGGNYGYTF	TGTGCCAGCAGCGTGGGGGGCGGAAACTATGGCTACACCTTC	-	-	TRBV9	14	TRBJ1-2
CASSDHPGHTVRTSYEQYF	TGTGCCAGCAGTGACCATCCGGGACACACGGTGAGAACCTCCTACGAGCAGTACTTC	-	-	TRBV6-4	19	TRBJ2-7
CASSLSGTNQPQHF	TGCGCCAGCAGCTTGTCCGGGACAAATCAGCCCCAGCATTTT	-	few	TRBV5-1	14	TRBJ1-5
CSGQGNGEAFF	TGCAGTGGACAGGGGAATGGTGAAGCTTTCTTT	TRBD1	medium-sized	TRBV20-1	11	TRBJ1-1
CASSARLTGDSAKNIQYF	TGTGCCAGCAGTGCCCGCCTGACAGGAGACTCCGCCAAAAACATTCAGTACTTC	-	-	TRBV2	18	TRBJ2-4
CASSYKDGSYEQYF	TGTGCCAGCAGTTACAAAGACGGCTCCTACGAGCAGTACTTC	-	-	TRBV6-6	14	TRBJ2-7
CASSLDRAGTGELFF	TGTGCCAGCAGCCTGGACAGGGCAGGGACCGGGGAGCTGTTTTTT	TRBD1	once	TRBV6-5	15	TRBJ2-2
CASIDWSSYEQYF	TGTGCCAGCATTGACTGGAGCTCCTACGAGCAGTACTTC	-	-	TRBV6-5	13	TRBJ2-7
CASSVNSFGGYTGELFF	TGTGCCAGCAGCGTCAACAGCTTCGGGGGATACACCGGGGAGCTGTTTTTT	-	few	TRBV9	17	TRBJ2-2
CASSEGTGGYEQYF	TGTGCCAGCAGCGAGGGGACAGGGGGCTACGAGCAGTACTTC	TRBD1	-	TRBV5-4	14	TRBJ2-7
CAWSGGVRYEQYF	TGTGCCTGGAGTGGCGGGGTGAGATACGAGCAGTACTTC	-	-	TRBV30	13	TRBJ2-7
CASSLGMNTEAFF	TGCGCCAGCAGCTTGGGGATGAACACTGAAGCTTTCTTT	-	-	TRBV5-1	13	TRBJ1-1
CASSAQGAAPSYEQYF	TGTGCCAGCAGCGCTCAGGGAGCGGCACCTAGCTACGAGCAGTACTTC	-	-	TRBV9	16	TRBJ2-7
CASSDDGQNSPLHF	TGTGCCAGCAGTGACGATGGACAGAATTCACCCCTCCACTTT	-	-	TRBV6-1	14	TRBJ1-6
CASSRGGQILSYEQYF	TGTGCCAGCAGCCGGGGGGGACAGATTCTCTCCTACGAGCAGTACTTC	-	-	TRBV5-6	16	TRBJ2-7
CASSPLLENIQYF	TGTGCCAGCTCCCCTCTGTTGGAAAACATTCAGTACTTC	-	-	TRBV18	13	TRBJ2-4
CASNTGVETQYF	TGTGCCAGCAACACAGGGGTGGAGACCCAGTACTTC	TRBD1	once	TRBV2	12	TRBJ2-5
CASNLGEQYNSPLHF	TGTGCCAGCAACCTGGGCGAACAATATAATTCACCCCTCCACTTT	-	-	TRBV6-1	15	TRBJ1-6
CASSYLGQSNTEAFF	TGTGCCAGCAGTTACCTTGGACAGAGCAACACTGAAGCTTTCTTT	-	-	TRBV6-5	15	TRBJ1-1
CASSPGTVQETQYF	TGCGCCAGCAGCCCCGGGACAGTACAAGAGACCCAGTACTTC	TRBD1	-	TRBV5-1	14	TRBJ2-5
CASSLAGVGGKLFF	TGTGCCAGCAGCTTAGCAGGGGTTGGGGGAAAACTGTTTTTT	-	-	TRBV7-9	14	TRBJ1-4
CASGEGDRYF	TGTGCCAGCGGGGAAGGCGATCGTTACTTC	-	-	TRBV27	10	TRBJ2-5
CASTLKGAGAGNTIYF	TGCGCCAGCACCCTAAAAGGGGCAGGGGCTGGAAACACCATATATTTT	-	-	TRBV5-1	16	TRBJ1-3
CASSSGQRNSPLHF	TGTGCCAGCAGCTCGGGACAGAGGAATTCACCCCTCCACTTT	TRBD1	-	TRBV11-2	14	TRBJ1-6